This section outlines one T cell receptor (beta chain) sequence together with its context. No antigen is known for it. The library came from three nested PCR rounds adapted from ARM-PCR protocols. TCRdb re-derived calls from the multiplex PCR reads in MiXCR, one entry per CDR3 protein. The data contain about 77,000 distinct CDR3 sequences, 76% of them seen just once; the ten biggest clones take up around 40%. The CDR3 has 14 amino acids. Deletions cut 3 bases from V and 5 bases from J, with 15 bases between. CDR1 is SGHNT and CDR2 is YYREEE in the germline V gene (reference sequence). This sample stems from a study of tumor and adjacent non-tumor tissue in lung cancer. About the study: Histology: 12 adenocarcinoma, a couple of squamous cell carcinoma, 1 small cell lung cancer. The patients, around 11 men and 5 or 6 women, were about 30 to 85 with stage I to III disease. Regarding the study as a whole: Tumor TCR diversity, when higher, was linked to shorter survival. Tumor repertoires had a smaller top 100 clone share than normal lung.

RNA was extracted from bulk tissue without any cell sorting. The normal lung tissue was taken more than 3 cm from the tumor edge. V and J are TRBV5-4 and TRBJ2-7; D perhaps matches TRBD2 (6 bases). The sequence derives from a man in his 70s with non-small cell lung cancer. Material for sequencing was distant non-tumor lung tissue. DNA of the CDR3: TGTGCCAGCAGCTCCGGGACTGTGCTTCACGAGCAGTACTTC. Translation gives CASSSGTVLHEQYF.